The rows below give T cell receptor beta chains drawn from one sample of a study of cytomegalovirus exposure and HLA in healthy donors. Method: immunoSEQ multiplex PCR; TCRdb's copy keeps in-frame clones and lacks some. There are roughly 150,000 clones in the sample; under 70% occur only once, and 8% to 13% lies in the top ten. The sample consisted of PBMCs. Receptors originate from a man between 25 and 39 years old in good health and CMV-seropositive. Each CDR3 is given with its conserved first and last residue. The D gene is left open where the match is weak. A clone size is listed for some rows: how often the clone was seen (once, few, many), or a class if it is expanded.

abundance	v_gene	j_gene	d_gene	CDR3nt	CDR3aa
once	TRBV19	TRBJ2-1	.	TGTGCCAGTAGTTCGCTTAGCGGTAGCTCCTACAATGAGCAGTTCTTC	CASSSLSGSSYNEQFF
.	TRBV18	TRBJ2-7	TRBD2	TGTGCCAGCTCTCAAGCCCTACTAGCGGGTAACTACGAGCAGTACTTC	CASSQALLAGNYEQYF
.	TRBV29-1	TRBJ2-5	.	TGCAGCGTTAATCCAGGCCAAGAGACCCAGTACTTC	CSVNPGQETQYF
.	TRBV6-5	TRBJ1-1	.	TGTGCCAGCAGTAGACAGTACAGTGTAAACACTGAAGCTTTCTTT	CASSRQYSVNTEAFF
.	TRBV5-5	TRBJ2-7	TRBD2	TGTGCCAGCAGCCCCGGCGGGACTAGCAGTTTTCGGGAGCAGTACTTC	CASSPGGTSSFREQYF
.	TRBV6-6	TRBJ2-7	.	TGTGCCAGCAAGGCGGGTTTAGACGAGCAGTACTTC	CASKAGLDEQYF
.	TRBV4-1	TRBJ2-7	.	TGCGCCAGCAGCCCCCGACAGGCCTACGAGCAGTACTTC	CASSPRQAYEQYF
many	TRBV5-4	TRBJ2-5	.	TGTGCCAGCAGCTTGGTCCCCGTTGAGACCCAGTACTTC	CASSLVPVETQYF
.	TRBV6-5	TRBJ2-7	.	TGTGCCAGCAGTTACTCGAGTGGCGGCGAGCAGTACTTC	CASSYSSGGEQYF
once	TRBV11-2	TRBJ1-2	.	TGTGCCAGCAGCTTGTGGGAGGGCAACTATGGCTACACCTTC	CASSLWEGNYGYTF
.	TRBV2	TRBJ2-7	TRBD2	TGTGCCAGCAGTACTAGCGGCACCGTCTACGAGCAGTACTTC	CASSTSGTVYEQYF
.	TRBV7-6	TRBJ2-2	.	TGTGCCAGCAGCTCAGAAAGTACAGGCGCGAACACCGGGGAGCTGTTTTTT	CASSSESTGANTGELFF
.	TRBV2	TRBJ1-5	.	TGTGCCAGCAGACGGGGGGTTAAGAGCAATCAGCCCCAGCATTTT	CASRRGVKSNQPQHF
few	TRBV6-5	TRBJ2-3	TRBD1	TGTGCCAGCAAGTTAAGGGGACAGGGGACAGATACGCAGTATTTT	CASKLRGQGTDTQYF
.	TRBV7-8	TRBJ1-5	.	TGTGCCAGCAGCTTAGCGAGGGATTTCGGCAATCAGCCCCAGCATTTT	CASSLARDFGNQPQHF
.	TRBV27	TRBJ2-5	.	TGTGCCAGCAGTGCCCTCAACAGGGGGGGAGAGACCCAGTACTTC	CASSALNRGGETQYF
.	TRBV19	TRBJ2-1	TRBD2	TGTGCCAGTAGTATAGATCGGGGGACTAGCGGGAACAATGAGCAGTTCTTC	CASSIDRGTSGNNEQFF
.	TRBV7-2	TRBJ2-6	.	TGTGCCAGCGGCGGACAGACCTACTCTGGGGCCAACGTCCTGACTTTC	CASGGQTYSGANVLTF
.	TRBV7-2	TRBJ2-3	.	TGTGCCAGCAGCCTCCAGGGAACTAGCACAGATACGCAGTATTTT	CASSLQGTSTDTQYF
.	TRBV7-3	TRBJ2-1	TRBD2	TGTGCCAGCAGCTTAACGACTAGCGGTGAGCAGTTCTTC	CASSLTTSGEQFF
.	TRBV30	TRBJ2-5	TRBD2	TGTGCCTGGACTAGCGGCACCTTAAGGACCCAGTACTTC	CAWTSGTLRTQYF
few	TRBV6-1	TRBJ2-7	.	TGTGCCAGCAGTGTATCCAAGACGGGGTTCAACTACGAGCAGTACTTC	CASSVSKTGFNYEQYF
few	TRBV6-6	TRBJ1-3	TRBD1	TGTGCCAGCCAACAGGGGGCCAGGTCTGGAAACACCATATATTTT	CASQQGARSGNTIYF
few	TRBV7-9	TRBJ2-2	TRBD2	TGTGCCAGCAGCCCGCTAGCGGTCGGGGAGCTGTTTTTT	CASSPLAVGELFF
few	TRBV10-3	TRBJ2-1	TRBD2	TGTGCCATCAGTGACCAACTAGCGGGACCGAATGAGCAGTTCTTC	CAISDQLAGPNEQFF
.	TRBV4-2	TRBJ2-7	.	TGTGCCAGCAGCCAAGAGTGGCACTCCTACGAGCAGTACTTC	CASSQEWHSYEQYF
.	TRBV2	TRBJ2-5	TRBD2	TGTGCCAGCAGTCCTCAAACACCGGGACTAGCGGGAGGAAACCAAGAGACCCAGTACTTC	CASSPQTPGLAGGNQETQYF
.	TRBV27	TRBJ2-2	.	TGTGCCAGCACCACCACGGGACACTCGGAGGACACCGGGGAGCTGTTTTTT	CASTTTGHSEDTGELFF